The T cell receptor beta chain under discussion was sequenced for a study of blood T cell repertoires in COVID-19. Overall study: Samples of COVID-19 (acute and convalescent) were obtained from the United States, Italy and Spain. The cDNA or gDNA used as material had been derived from T cells, B-cell-depleted T cells, or PBMCs.

Patients in Seattle were enrolled during active infection, then followed longitudinally. In the original processing: Nucleated cell number was recorded as an estimate derived from reference gene primer amplification. Measured with immunoSEQ multiplex PCR; TCRdb has only the in-frame clones, and not every one. V, J and clone size reflect that table, while D and trimming were determined from the DNA. Of some 180,000 clones listed, approximately 86% are singletons. What was sequenced was peripheral blood. This clonotype originated in a woman older than 75 with COVID-19, enrolled during active disease.

The CDR3 spells CASSPLNQPQHF. The DNA of the CDR3 is TGTGCCAGCAGTCCGTTAAATCAGCCCCAGCATTTT. The chain carries TRBV12-3 or TRBV12-4 and TRBJ1-5, with D unresolved. V was clipped by 5 bases and J by 4 bases, with 6 bases between them. The CDR3 runs 12 residues.